The rows below give T cell receptor beta chains drawn from one sample of a study of T cells in Graves' hyperthyroidism and ophthalmopathy. TCRdb reprocessed the multiplex PCR reads with MiXCR, giving one entry per CDR3 protein. The sample records 500,000 to 750,000 distinct CDR3 sequences, 35% to 55% being singletons. The sample comprised peripheral blood or thyroid tissue (not recorded which). The receptors originated from a young woman with Graves' hyperthyroidism. The CDR3 runs from the conserved cysteine through the conserved F or W. The order of the fields is V gene, D gene, J gene, clone size, CDR3 protein, CDR3 DNA. The D gene is left open where the match is weak. A row's size may be missing; if present it is once, few, many or a size class.

TRBV6-2/TRBV6-3	NA	TRBJ2-2	NA	CASSGLGNTGELFF	TGTGCCAGCAGTGGGCTTGGTAACACCGGGGAGCTGTTTTTT
TRBV6-1	NA	TRBJ1-1	many	CASRQLIEAFF	TGTGCCAGTCGACAGTTAATCGAAGCTTTCTTT
TRBV5-1	NA	TRBJ1-4	many	CASSLVFAQGEGKLFF	TGCGCCAGCAGCTTGGTATTCGCGCAGGGAGAGGGAAAACTGTTTTTT
TRBV2	TRBD2	TRBJ2-7	few	CASTLALAGVTGEQYF	TGTGCCAGCACCCTGGCATTAGCGGGAGTGACCGGCGAGCAGTACTTC
TRBV20-1	TRBD1	TRBJ1-5	NA	CSASSMGQSSNQPQHF	TGCAGTGCCAGCAGTATGGGACAGTCAAGCAATCAGCCCCAGCATTTT
TRBV10-3	TRBD2	TRBJ2-1	NA	CAIRAGEDNEQFF	TGTGCCATCAGGGCGGGAGAGGACAATGAGCAGTTCTTC
TRBV11-2	NA	TRBJ1-1	NA	CASSFWTTNTEAFF	TGTGCCAGCAGCTTTTGGACCACGAACACTGAAGCTTTCTTT
TRBV3-1	TRBD1	TRBJ2-7	many	CASSQGTGGYEQYF	TGTGCCAGCAGCCAAGGCACAGGGGGCTACGAGCAGTACTTC
TRBV25-1	NA	TRBJ1-2	NA	CDSRHYGYTF	TGTGACAGCAGACACTATGGCTACACCTTC
TRBV15	TRBD1	TRBJ2-5	NA	CATSSFGTEGETQYF	TGTGCCACCAGCAGCTTCGGGACAGAAGGAGAGACCCAGTACTTC
TRBV12-3/TRBV12-4	TRBD1	TRBJ1-1	many	CATGGRGHTEAFF	TGTGCCACCGGGGGCAGGGGGCATACTGAAGCTTTCTTT
TRBV6-1	TRBD2	TRBJ2-3	many	CASSELAGGPDTQYF	TGTGCCAGCAGTGAACTAGCGGGAGGGCCAGATACGCAGTATTTT
TRBV9	NA	TRBJ1-5	NA	CASSTDLTGDLFAPQHF	TGTGCCAGCAGCACTGACTTAACCGGGGACTTGTTCGCGCCCCAGCATTTT
TRBV29-1	TRBD1	TRBJ1-6	NA	CSVALTGQGDNSPLHF	TGCAGCGTCGCGTTGACGGGACAGGGGGATAATTCACCCCTCCACTTT
TRBV7-9	NA	TRBJ1-4	NA	CASSFLALNEKLFF	TGTGCCAGCAGCTTCTTGGCCCTCAATGAAAAACTGTTTTTT
TRBV14	NA	TRBJ1-2	many	CASSQVGRGGYGYTF	TGTGCCAGCAGCCAAGTGGGCAGAGGGGGCTATGGCTACACCTTC
TRBV9	NA	TRBJ1-6	NA	CASSVAPGESSPLHF	TGTGCCAGCAGCGTAGCTCCAGGGGAGAGTTCACCCCTCCACTTT
TRBV7-9	NA	TRBJ2-7	NA	CASSFTDNYEQYF	TGTGCCAGCAGCTTCACAGACAACTACGAGCAGTACTTC
TRBV29-1	NA	TRBJ2-1	NA	CSVGEGEQFF	TGCAGCGTTGGGGAAGGTGAGCAGTTCTTC
TRBV12-3/TRBV12-4	TRBD1	TRBJ2-7	many	CASSRQGESDEQYF	TGTGCCAGCAGTCGACAGGGTGAGAGTGACGAGCAGTACTTC
TRBV4-3	NA	TRBJ1-6	many	CASSLSTGSPLHF	TGCGCCAGCAGCCTGAGCACTGGGTCACCCCTCCACTTT
TRBV7-9	TRBD2	TRBJ2-7	many	CASSSELATPYEQYF	TGTGCCAGCAGCTCCGAACTAGCGACCCCCTACGAGCAGTACTTC
TRBV5-8	TRBD1	TRBJ2-7	once	CASSPGQGESYEQYF	TGTGCCAGCAGCCCGGGACAGGGGGAGTCCTACGAGCAGTACTTC
TRBV7-2	TRBD1	TRBJ2-6	NA	CASNSGTGFAGANVLTF	TGTGCCAGCAACTCCGGGACAGGGTTCGCTGGGGCCAACGTCCTGACTTTC
TRBV6-6	TRBD1	TRBJ2-6	NA	CASGDRPGANVLTF	TGTGCCAGCGGGGACAGGCCGGGGGCCAACGTCCTGACTTTC
TRBV20-1	NA	TRBJ1-2	many	CSAGRLSSHGYTF	TGCAGTGCGGGCCGGCTGAGTTCCCATGGCTACACCTTC
TRBV30	NA	TRBJ2-6	NA	CAWSVGVGANVLTF	TGTGCCTGGAGTGTAGGGGTTGGGGCCAACGTCCTGACTTTC
TRBV19	TRBD1	TRBJ1-2	NA	CASSKTRGTGKRDYGYTF	TGTGCCAGTAGTAAGACCCGTGGGACAGGGAAGAGGGACTATGGCTACACCTTC
TRBV24-1	NA	TRBJ2-6	many	CATRLKGIRANVLTF	TGTGCCACCAGACTGAAAGGGATCCGGGCCAACGTCCTGACTTTC
TRBV19	TRBD1	TRBJ1-2	NA	CASSYDREVDGYTF	TGTGCCAGTAGTTATGACAGGGAAGTCGATGGCTACACCTTC
TRBV2	NA	TRBJ2-3	many	CASRLTPDTQYF	TGTGCCAGCAGACTCACGCCGGATACGCAGTATTTT
TRBV20-1	NA	TRBJ2-5	many	CSARGAAIHPGTQYF	TGCAGTGCTAGAGGGGCAGCGATACACCCCGGGACCCAGTACTTC
TRBV7-7	TRBD2	TRBJ2-1	NA	CASSSSGRASEQFF	TGTGCTAGCAGCTCTAGCGGGAGGGCCAGTGAGCAGTTCTTC
TRBV2	TRBD2	TRBJ2-1	many	CASSDPSGNVYEQFF	TGTGCCAGCAGTGACCCTAGCGGGAATGTATATGAGCAGTTCTTC
TRBV7-2	NA	TRBJ2-3	many	CASSPRLVSTDTQYF	TGTGCCAGCAGCCCCCGGTTGGTTAGCACAGATACGCAGTATTTT
TRBV9	NA	TRBJ1-2	NA	CASSGGKGDGYTF	TGTGCCAGCAGCGGTGGAAAAGGGGATGGCTACACCTTC
TRBV12-3/TRBV12-4	NA	TRBJ2-2	many	CASIQGGDTGELFF	TGTGCCAGCATCCAAGGGGGTGACACCGGGGAGCTGTTTTTT
TRBV15	TRBD2	TRBJ2-2	NA	CAVSGTSGYTGELFF	TGTGCCGTATCCGGGACTAGCGGGTACACCGGGGAGCTGTTTTTT
TRBV6-5	TRBD2	TRBJ2-3	NA	CAISYLTLGLAGTDTQYF	TGTGCCATCAGTTACCTAACCTTGGGACTAGCGGGCACAGATACGCAGTATTTT
TRBV6-2/TRBV6-3	NA	TRBJ2-5	NA	CASSYAGYGAQYF	TGTGCCAGCAGTTACGCGGGCTATGGGGCCCAGTACTTC
TRBV11-3	TRBD2	TRBJ2-5	many	CASSLGQRGLKETQYF	TGTGCCAGCAGCTTGGGTCAGCGGGGGTTAAAAGAGACCCAGTACTTC